This T cell receptor (beta chain) was documented in a study of T cell changes during pregnancy in multiple sclerosis. This clone was seen just once. Method: immunoSEQ multiplex PCR; TCRdb's copy keeps in-frame clones and lacks some. The data contain 85,000 to 130,000 clones, roughly 92% of them seen just once; the ten biggest clones take up 1.5% to 2%. Sequencing was performed on peripheral blood, taken after pregnancy. This clonotype was sampled from a female donor with multiple sclerosis, enrolled in a pregnancy study.

CDR3 in amino acids: CAISVPPGGGYTF. Here the CDR3 DNA reads TGTGCCATCAGTGTTCCCCCCGGGGGAGGCTACACCTTC. The chain links TRBV10-3 to TRBJ1-2, with D possibly TRBD1 on 5 matching bases. V was pared by 4 bases and J by 8 bases, with 14 bases between. The CDR3 extends over 13 amino acids. Per the germline V gene, CDR1 is ENHRY and CDR2 is SYGVKD.